This T cell receptor (beta chain) was obtained from a study of vaccination and CD4 T cells after COVID-19. Turning to the study itself: Post-COVID draws came a median roughly 100 days after diagnosis (range 35 to 161).

With the Oncomine TCR Beta short-read assay, DNA from cultured CD4+ T cells was sequenced. Each CDR3 protein gets one entry after TCRdb re-called the PCR reads with MiXCR. The sample includes several thousand distinct CDR3 sequences, about 30% of them seen just once. The sample's treatment: 10-day PBMC culture with coronavirus spike peptide pools or control peptides (ViraFEST assay). Peptide pools at approximately 10 ug/ml stimulated fewer than 2.5 million PBMCs per well with 10 IU/ml IL-2. This CDR3 is built from 17 residues. In germline, CDR1 is SGHRS, CDR2 YFSETQ. Trimming stripped 1 base from V and 0 bases from J, with 11 bases between. To note about this clonotype: Its antigen is unidentified.

V is TRBV5-1 and J is TRBJ2-6; possible D gene TRBD1, 5 bases. The sequence derives from a human donor with COVID-19. What was sequenced was cultured CD4+ T cells from blood. CDR3 amino acids: CASSLTPRGSGANVLTF. The CDR3 region has the DNA TGCGCCAGCAGCTTGACGCCTAGGGGCTCTGGGGCCAACGTCCTGACTTTC.